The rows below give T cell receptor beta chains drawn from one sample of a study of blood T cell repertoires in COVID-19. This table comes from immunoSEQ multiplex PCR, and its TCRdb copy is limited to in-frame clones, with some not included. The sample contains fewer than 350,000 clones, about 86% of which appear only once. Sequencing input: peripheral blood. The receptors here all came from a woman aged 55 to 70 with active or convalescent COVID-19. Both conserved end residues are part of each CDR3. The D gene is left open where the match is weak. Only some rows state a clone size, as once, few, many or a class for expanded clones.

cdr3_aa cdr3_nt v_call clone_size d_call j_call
CASSQGAGNYEQYF TGTGCCAGCTCACAGGGGGCGGGAAACTACGAGCAGTACTTC TRBV18 - - TRBJ2-7
CASSARGTGEYLGYTF TGTGCCAGCAGCGCCCGCGGGACAGGGGAGTACCTTGGCTACACCTTC TRBV5-4 - TRBD1 TRBJ1-2
CSVLRVLDTEAFF TGCAGCGTCCTCAGGGTGTTGGACACTGAAGCTTTCTTT TRBV29-1 - - TRBJ1-1
CASSWSAGTGVVGEQYF TGTGCCAGCAGCTGGAGTGCCGGGACAGGGGTAGTGGGTGAGCAGTACTTC TRBV5-6 - TRBD1 TRBJ2-7
CASSISTGTEQYF TGTGCCAGCAGTATATCGACAGGGACCGAGCAGTACTTC TRBV6-5 - TRBD1 TRBJ2-7
CASSYSRQGANSPLHF TGTGCCAGCAGTTACTCGAGGCAGGGGGCTAATTCACCCCTCCACTTT TRBV6-5 - TRBD1 TRBJ1-6
CASSSQGANTEAFF TGTGCCAGCAGCTCCCAGGGGGCGAACACTGAAGCTTTCTTT TRBV7-2 - TRBD1 TRBJ1-1
CASGLSHDRGHCYF TGTGCTAGTGGTTTGTCGCACGACAGGGGGCATTGCTACTTC TRBV12-5 - TRBD1 TRBJ2-7
CASSLVLAEETQYF TGCGCCAGCAGCTTGGTTCTAGCGGAAGAGACCCAGTACTTC TRBV5-1 - TRBD2 TRBJ2-5
CASSFHGEEEQYF TGCGCCAGCAGCTTTCACGGAGAAGAGGAGCAGTACTTC TRBV5-1 - - TRBJ2-7
CARGTGGNEKLFF TGTGCCAGGGGGACAGGGGGGAATGAAAAACTGTTTTTT TRBV6-5 - TRBD1 TRBJ1-4
CASSQEASGNEQFF TGCGCCAGCAGCCAGGAAGCTAGCGGGAATGAGCAGTTCTTC TRBV4-3 - TRBD2 TRBJ2-1
CASSLAGGSTDTQYF TGTGCCAGCAGCTTGGCGGGGGGGAGCACAGATACGCAGTATTTT TRBV5-4 once TRBD2 TRBJ2-3
CASSHGTGGSLDTQYF TGCGCCAGCAGCCATGGTACAGGGGGTTCGCTAGATACGCAGTATTTT TRBV4-3 - TRBD1 TRBJ2-3
CAISESELGGNIQYF TGTGCCATCAGTGAGTCAGAGCTTGGCGGAAACATTCAGTACTTC TRBV10-3 - - TRBJ2-4
CSVEVADPGANVLTF TGCAGCGTTGAAGTAGCAGACCCTGGGGCCAACGTCCTGACTTTC TRBV29-1 - - TRBJ2-6
CATSRAQLVRNEKLFF TGTGCCACCAGCAGAGCCCAGCTGGTGAGGAATGAAAAACTGTTTTTT TRBV15 once - TRBJ1-4
CASSYGLQGGPRAGTEAFF TGTGCCAGCAGTTATGGGCTACAGGGGGGTCCCCGGGCCGGAACTGAAGCTTTCTTT TRBV6-2/TRBV6-3 - TRBD1 TRBJ1-1
CASSLSYEKLFF TGTGCCAGCAGCTTGTCTTATGAAAAACTGTTTTTT TRBV5-6 few - TRBJ1-4
CASSARDSFYNEQFF TGTGCCAGCAGCGCCCGGGACTCCTTCTACAATGAGCAGTTCTTC TRBV11-2 once - TRBJ2-1
CASSVARNTEAFF TGTGCCAGCAGCGTAGCGAGAAACACTGAAGCTTTCTTT TRBV9 - - TRBJ1-1
CASSYSGRNEAFF TGTGCCAGCAGTTACTCGGGGAGAAATGAAGCTTTCTTT TRBV6-5 - - TRBJ1-1
CSVAGGSANEKLFF TGCAGCGTTGCGGGCGGGTCAGCAAATGAAAAACTGTTTTTT TRBV29-1 - - TRBJ1-4
CASSSAEGPPNTEAFF TGTGCCAGCAGTTCAGCGGAAGGGCCCCCTAACACTGAAGCTTTCTTT TRBV27 - - TRBJ1-1
CASSTGSRADTQYF TGTGCCAGCAGCACGGGTTCTCGCGCAGATACGCAGTATTTT TRBV7-3 - - TRBJ2-3
CASSQDTGGGEKLFF TGTGCCAGCAGCCAAGATACAGGGGGTGGAGAAAAACTGTTTTTT TRBV3-1/TRBV3-2 - TRBD1 TRBJ1-4
CASTTQRDREETQYF TGTGCCAGCACTACTCAACGGGACAGGGAAGAGACCCAGTACTTC TRBV27 - TRBD1 TRBJ2-5
CASSLEPGHNEQFF TGTGCCAGCAGCTTGGAGCCAGGGCACAATGAGCAGTTCTTC TRBV5-4 - - TRBJ2-1
CSALGVGIQYF TGCAGCGCCCTAGGGGTGGGCATTCAGTACTTC TRBV29-1 - - TRBJ2-4
CASSVAISGVRGRTGELFF TGTGCCAGCAGCGTAGCCATTTCGGGCGTCAGGGGGCGGACCGGGGAGCTGTTTTTT TRBV9 once TRBD1 TRBJ2-2
CASSKGPATNEKLFF TGTGCCAGTAGTAAGGGGCCGGCAACTAATGAAAAACTGTTTTTT TRBV19 - - TRBJ1-4
CASTTDPGQGAGGYTF TGTGCCAGTACCACCGACCCGGGACAGGGGGCAGGTGGCTACACCTTC TRBV19 - TRBD1 TRBJ1-2
CASSRWTGGYEQFF TGTGCCAGTAGTAGATGGACAGGGGGCTATGAGCAGTTCTTC TRBV19 few TRBD1 TRBJ2-1
CASSPGQGYGYTF TGTGCCAGCAGCCCGGGACAGGGCTATGGCTACACCTTC TRBV14 - TRBD1 TRBJ1-2
CASSYSGGSYNEQFF TGCGCCAGCAGCTATAGCGGGGGCTCCTACAATGAGCAGTTCTTC TRBV5-1 - TRBD2 TRBJ2-1
CSAEDRGGNIQYF TGCAGCGCGGAAGACAGGGGAGGGAACATTCAGTACTTC TRBV29-1 - - TRBJ2-4
CATSDPTGVAQFF TGTGCCACCAGTGACCCGACAGGGGTTGCGCAGTTCTTC TRBV24-1 once TRBD1 TRBJ2-1
CASSPDRGLDEQYF TGTGCCAGCAGTCCGGACAGGGGGCTCGACGAGCAGTACTTC TRBV27 - TRBD1 TRBJ2-7
CASSRSGTGPGNTIYF TGTGCCAGCAGCCGGTCCGGGACAGGGCCTGGAAACACCATATATTTT TRBV7-3 - TRBD1 TRBJ1-3